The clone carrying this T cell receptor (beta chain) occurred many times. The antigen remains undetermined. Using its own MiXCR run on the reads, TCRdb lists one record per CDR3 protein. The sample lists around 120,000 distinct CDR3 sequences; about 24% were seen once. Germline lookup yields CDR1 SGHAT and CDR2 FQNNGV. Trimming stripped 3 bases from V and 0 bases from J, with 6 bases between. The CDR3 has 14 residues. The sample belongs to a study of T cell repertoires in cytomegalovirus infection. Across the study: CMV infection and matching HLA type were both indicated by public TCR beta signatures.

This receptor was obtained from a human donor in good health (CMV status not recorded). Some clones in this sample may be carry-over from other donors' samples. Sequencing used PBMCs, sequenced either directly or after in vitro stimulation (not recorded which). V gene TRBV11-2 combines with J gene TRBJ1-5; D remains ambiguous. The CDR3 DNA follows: TGTGCCAGCAGCTTCGGGAGTAGCAATCAGCCCCAGCATTTT. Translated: CASSFGSSNQPQHF.